The 24 T cell receptor beta chains in this list originate from one sample, sequenced in a study of blood T cell repertoires in COVID-19. TCRdb keeps only in-frame clones here, not all; method: immunoSEQ multiplex PCR. The sample shows approximately 85,000 clones, about 92% of them seen only once. Sequenced: peripheral blood. These receptors were taken from a woman aged 55-75 years with active COVID-19.

DNA of the CDR3: TGTGCCAGCAGTTCCCCTGGGACTAGCGGGAGTTCCTACGAGCAGTACTTC. This codes for CASSSPGTSGSSYEQYF. This rearrangement joins TRBV28 to TRBJ2-7; the match to TRBD2 covers 14 bases. The V gene end was trimmed by 4 bases and the J gene end by 1 base; junction bases not matched to a gene: 6. CDR3 length: 17 amino acids. The germline V gene encodes CDR1 MDHEN and CDR2 SYDVKM.

The chain has TRBV7-3 and TRBJ2-5; TRBD1 matches 7 bases. J gave up 3 bases and V 2 bases, and 3 bases lay outside the gene matches. This CDR3 region has 14 residues. The germline V gene has CDR1 SGHTA and CDR2 FQGTGA. The CDR3 DNA follows: TGTGCCAGCAGCTTAGATGGACAGGAAGAGACCCAGTACTTC. This encodes CASSLDGQEETQYF.

The chain employs TRBV19 and TRBJ2-6, with a possible D match to TRBD2 (6 bases). The CDR3 covers 16 residues. V lost 3 bases and J 0 bases, leaving 9 bases between the germline ends. Germline CDR1 is LNHDA and CDR2 is SQIVND (reference sequence). CDR3 in amino acids: CASSIGGTSGANVLTF. Here the CDR3 DNA reads TGTGCCAGTAGTATTGGCGGGACCTCTGGGGCCAACGTCCTGACTTTC.

In its sample, this clone was seen once. This chain connects TRBV29-1 to TRBJ1-1; D not certain. This CDR3 comprises 13 residues. Trimming removed 6 bases at V and 3 bases at J, with 14 bases between. Germline assignment: CDR1 SQVTM and CDR2 ANQGSEA. CDR3 in amino acids: CSVDVGGYTEAFF. CDR3 nucleotides: TGCAGCGTGGATGTTGGCGGATACACTGAAGCTTTCTTT.

V is TRBV3-1 (or the pseudogene TRBV3-2) and J is TRBJ2-2, with TRBD1 matching over 7 bases. In germline, CDR1 is LGHDT, CDR2 YNNKEL (reference sequence). The CDR3 has 17 residues. The V segment lost 0 bases and the J segment 6 bases; nucleotides outside the gene matches: 10. CDR3 in amino acids: CASSQDRRTGRSGELFF. CDR3 nucleotides: TGTGCCAGCAGCCAAGATAGGCGGACAGGAAGATCCGGGGAGCTGTTTTTT.

The V gene is TRBV5-4, the J gene TRBJ2-1, with TRBD2 identical over 9 bases. Germline values: CDR1 SGHNT, CDR2 YYREEE (reference sequence). The CDR3 consists of 14 residues. Trimming removed 5 bases from V and 7 bases from J; junction bases left unmatched: 7. CDR3 bases: TGTGCCAGCAGACCTAGCGGGGACTTTAATGAGCAGTTCTTC. This encodes CASRPSGDFNEQFF.

The gene calls are TRBV19 and TRBJ2-5; 9 nucleotides line up with TRBD1. J lost 5 bases, V lost 4 bases, and 5 bases had no gene match. This CDR3 has 14 residues. The germline CDR1 and CDR2 sequences are LNHDA and SQIVND (reference sequence). This chain's CDR3 is CASSTGTGRETQYF. CDR3 bases: TGTGCCAGTAGTACCGGGACAGGGAGGGAGACCCAGTACTTC. The full variable domain, in which reference TRBV19 and TRBJ2-5 provide the parts outside the CDR3, is DGGITQSPKYLFRKEGQNVTLSCEQNLNHDAMYWYRQDPGQGLRLIYYSQIVNDFQKGDIAEGYSVSREKKESFPLTVTSAQKNPTAFYLCASSTGTGRETQYFGPGTRLLVL.

This CDR3 reads CASSSGLAGGVEQFF. CDR3 DNA sequence: TGTGCCAGCAGCTCGGGACTAGCGGGAGGGGTTGAGCAGTTCTTC. The gene calls are TRBV7-2 and TRBJ2-1; 16 bases agree with TRBD2. Germline lookup yields CDR1 SGHTA and CDR2 FQGNSA. This CDR3 is built from 15 residues. The trim removed 4 bases at V and 9 bases at J, leaving 3 bases unmatched.

This chain joins TRBV19 and TRBJ1-1, with 7 bases lining up with TRBD1. This CDR3 has 17 amino acids. After removal of 0 bases from V and 4 bases from J, the junction contained 11 bases not matched to a gene. Germline-derived CDR1 and CDR2 are LNHDA and SQIVND (reference sequence). Here the CDR3 DNA reads TGTGCCAGTAGTATAGATGTTAGGAGGACAGGCGGCACTGAAGCTTTCTTT. Protein product: CASSIDVRRTGGTEAFF.

The CDR3, as DNA: TGTGCCAGCACCCCGGGACAAATCTCCACTGAAGCTTTCTTT. Translated: CASTPGQISTEAFF. The chain couples TRBV28 to TRBJ1-1, with D perhaps TRBD1 (6 bases). This CDR3 is 14 amino acids long. The germline V and J ends were trimmed by 7 bases and 4 bases, with 16 bases remaining between them. The germline CDR1 and CDR2 sequences are MDHEN and SYDVKM.

J is TRBJ2-1 and V is TRBV7-7; 9 nucleotides match TRBD2. This CDR3 has 15 residues. Trimming cost V 1 base and J 4 bases; bases outside gene matches: 2. Germline V gives CDR1 SSHAT, CDR2 FNYEAQ (reference sequence). In nucleotides, the CDR3 is TGTGCCAGCAGCTTAGTAGCGGGGGAATACAATGAGCAGTTCTTC. This sequence encodes CASSLVAGEYNEQFF.

The chain combines TRBV5-1 with TRBJ1-5, with D perhaps TRBD1 (5 bases). Per the germline V gene, CDR1 is SGHRS and CDR2 is YFSETQ. Trimming left V 4 bases short and J 7 bases short, with 15 bases between. There are 14 residues in the CDR3. CDR3 nucleotides: TGCGCCAGCAGCCCGGGGGAGGGCGAGCAGCCCCAGCATTTT. Its protein product is CASSPGEGEQPQHF.

The genes are TRBV6-2 or TRBV6-3 and TRBJ2-4, with D perhaps TRBD2 (6 bases). The CDR3 covers 15 residues. With 2 bases removed from V and 1 base from J, the gap between germline ends came to 9 bases. Germline CDR1 is MNHEY and CDR2 is SVGEGT. Here the CDR3 reads CASSYPGGAKNIQYF. In DNA, the CDR3 is TGTGCCAGCAGTTACCCTGGGGGGGCCAAAAACATTCAGTACTTC.

The V gene is TRBV6-6, the J gene TRBJ1-3, with 7 bases fitting TRBD1. The length of the CDR3 is 17 residues. The V gene's germline CDR1 is MNHNY and CDR2 SVGAGI (reference sequence). Trimming at V came to 5 bases and at J to 2 bases, leaving 12 bases not matched to a gene. The CDR3 loop is CASSLTRQGRTGNTIYF. The CDR3 bases are TGTGCCAGCAGTCTTACCCGACAGGGACGAACTGGAAACACCATATATTTT.

V usage is TRBV11-2 and J usage is TRBJ2-5; D possibly corresponds to TRBD2 (5 bases). Trimming pared 5 bases from V and 1 base from J, leaving 14 bases between. There are 15 residues in the CDR3. Germline loops: CDR1 SGHAT, CDR2 FQNNGV. The CDR3 region has the DNA TGTGCCAGCAGCCCCGGAGGCGGGCGCCAAGAGACCCAGTACTTC. Translating gives CASSPGGGRQETQYF.

The chain couples TRBV6-6 to TRBJ1-5, with D tentatively TRBD1 (5 bases). This CDR3 has 14 residues. Looked up from germline, CDR1 is MNHNY and CDR2 is SVGAGI (reference sequence). V lost 3 bases, J lost 4 bases, and 10 bases lay in between. As DNA, the CDR3 is TGTGCCAGCAGTTATGGGGCCCCAAATCAGCCCCAGCATTTT. It is translated as CASSYGAPNQPQHF.

The V call is TRBV5-1, the J call TRBJ2-2, with 8 bases that match TRBD1. Trimming cost V 4 bases and J 5 bases; bases outside gene matches: 10. CDR1 SGHRS and CDR2 YFSETQ come from the germline V gene. This CDR3 has 16 residues. The CDR3 here is CASSRGGQELTGELFF. CDR3 coding DNA: TGCGCCAGCAGCCGAGGGGGACAGGAGTTAACCGGGGAGCTGTTTTTT.

The chain has TRBV3-1 (or the pseudogene TRBV3-2) and TRBJ1-4, with D unresolved. V lost 6 bases, J lost 0 bases, and 17 bases lay in between. CDR1 LGHDT and CDR2 YNNKEL come from the germline V gene (reference sequence). CDR3 length: 17 amino acids. CDR3 region: CASSQRAARATNEKLFF. In DNA form, the CDR3 reads TGTGCCAGCAGTCAAAGAGCGGCCCGCGCAACTAATGAAAAACTGTTTTTT.

The chain is built from TRBV4-2 and TRBJ1-2, with 9 bases matching TRBD1. The CDR3 has 15 residues. The trim removed 1 base at V and 4 bases at J, leaving 4 bases unmatched. The germline CDR1 and CDR2 sequences are LGHNA and YNFKEQ. The CDR3 loop is CASSQVGGQGYGYTF. Written as DNA, the CDR3 is TGTGCCAGCAGCCAAGTGGGGGGACAGGGCTATGGCTACACCTTC.

This clone was seen a single time. The rearrangement joins TRBV2 to TRBJ1-2; TRBD1 agrees at 7 bases. The germline CDR1 and CDR2 sequences are SNHLY and FYNNEI. V was clipped by 6 bases and J by 2 bases; unmatched bases: 3. The CDR3 sequence is 13 residues long. The CDR3 DNA is TGTGCCAGCAGCGGGGGACAGAACTATGGCTACACCTTC. This encodes CASSGGQNYGYTF.

The rearrangement links TRBV9 to TRBJ2-1, with a tentative D call TRBD2 (6 bases). The CDR3 length is 15 residues. V gave up 0 bases and J gave up 6 bases, with 13 bases separating them. Germline CDR1 SGDLS, CDR2 YYNGEE. The CDR3 here is CASSVDRGSGNEQFF. The CDR3 DNA is TGTGCCAGCAGCGTAGACCGGGGGTCCGGCAATGAGCAGTTCTTC. The full variable domain, in which reference TRBV9 and TRBJ2-1 provide the parts outside the CDR3, is DSGVTQTPKHLITATGQRVTLRCSPRSGDLSVYWYQQSLDQGLQFLIQYYNGEERAKGNILERFSAQQFPDLHSELNLSSLELGDSALYFCASSVDRGSGNEQFFGPGTRLTVL.

This chain links TRBV7-9 with TRBJ1-2; TRBD1 matches 9 bases. Germline V lookup: CDR1 SEHNR, CDR2 FQNEAQ (reference sequence). V lost 0 bases and J lost 7; bases outside the gene matches: 3. This CDR3 is built from 14 residues. In DNA form, the CDR3 reads TGTGCCAGCAGCTTAGCGCGACAGGGGGGTGGCTACACCTTC. Its translation is CASSLARQGGGYTF.

The chain combines TRBV29-1 with TRBJ1-2, with TRBD1 matching over 7 bases. This CDR3 is built from 13 residues. V was clipped by 1 base and J by 8 bases; unmatched bases: 7. Germline V gene sequence: CDR1 SQVTM, CDR2 ANQGSEA. The chain's CDR3 is CSVEGRAGGGYTF. The CDR3 DNA sequence: TGCAGCGTTGAAGGCAGGGCAGGGGGAGGCTACACCTTC.

This CDR3 reads CASSTKAGGGVGTGELFF. CDR3 nucleotide sequence: TGTGCCAGCAGCACTAAAGCGGGGGGAGGGGTTGGAACCGGGGAGCTGTTTTTT. The chain has TRBV11-2 and TRBJ2-2, with TRBD2 matching over 9 bases. The CDR3 runs to 18 residues. J gave up 5 bases and V 5 bases, and 15 bases lay outside the gene matches. Germline lookup yields CDR1 SGHAT and CDR2 FQNNGV.